This record looks at one T cell receptor (beta chain) sequence and its context. The target antigen is unknown. This entry comes from a study of cytomegalovirus exposure and HLA in healthy donors. Study outcomes and limitations: Judged likely to be a sequencing artifact was a cluster of highly shared sequence variants. Altogether, more than 150 TCR beta chains were recorded as cytomegalovirus-associated.

J lost 6 bases, V lost 4 bases, and 8 bases had no gene match. Germline CDR1 and CDR2: ENHRY and SYGVKD. The CDR3 sequence is 15 residues long. Primers for the PCR totalled 60 Vbeta and 13 Jbeta. Libraries were prepared by immunoSEQ multiplex PCR; TCRdb keeps only in-frame clonotypes and omits some of them. The sample yields about 98,000 clones, under 70% seen once. The sequencing sample was made of PBMCs. This chain links TRBV10-3 with TRBJ2-1; 8 positions match TRBD1. This receptor was taken from a man aged 50 to 59 in good health and CMV-seronegative. The CDR3, as DNA: TGTGCCATCAGTGGTGGACAGGGTCTCTTCAATGAGCAGTTCTTC. Translated, it gives CAISGGQGLFNEQFF.